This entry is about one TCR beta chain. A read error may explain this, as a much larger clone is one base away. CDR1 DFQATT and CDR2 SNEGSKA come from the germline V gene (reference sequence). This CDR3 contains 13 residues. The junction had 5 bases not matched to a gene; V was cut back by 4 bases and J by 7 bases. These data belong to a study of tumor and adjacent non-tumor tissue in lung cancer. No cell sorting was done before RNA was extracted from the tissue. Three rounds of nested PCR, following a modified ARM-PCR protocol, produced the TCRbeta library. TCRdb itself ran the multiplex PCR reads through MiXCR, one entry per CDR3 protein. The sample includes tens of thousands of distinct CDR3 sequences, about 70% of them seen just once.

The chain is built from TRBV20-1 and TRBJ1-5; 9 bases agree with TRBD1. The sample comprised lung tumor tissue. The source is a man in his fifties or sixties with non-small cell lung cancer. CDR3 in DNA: TGCAGTGCTACCTGTGACAGGGGGCAGCCCCAGCATTTT. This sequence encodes CSATCDRGQPQHF.